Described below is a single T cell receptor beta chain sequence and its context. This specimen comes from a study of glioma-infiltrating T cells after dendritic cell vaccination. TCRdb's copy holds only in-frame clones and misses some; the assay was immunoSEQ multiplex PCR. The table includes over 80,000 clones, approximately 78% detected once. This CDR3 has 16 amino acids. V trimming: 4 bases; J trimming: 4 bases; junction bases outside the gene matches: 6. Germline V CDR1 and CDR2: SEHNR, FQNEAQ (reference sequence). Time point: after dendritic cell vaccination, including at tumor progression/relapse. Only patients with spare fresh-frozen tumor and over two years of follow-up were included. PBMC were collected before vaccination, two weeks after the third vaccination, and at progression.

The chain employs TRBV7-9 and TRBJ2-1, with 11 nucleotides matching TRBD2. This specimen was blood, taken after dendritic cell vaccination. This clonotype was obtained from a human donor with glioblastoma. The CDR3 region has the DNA TGTGCCAGCAGCTCCATAGCGGGGGGGCTTTACAATGAGCAGTTCTTC. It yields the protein CASSSIAGGLYNEQFF.